The subject of this entry is one T cell receptor (beta chain). The repertoire was sequenced with immunoSEQ multiplex PCR; TCRdb's copy has only in-frame clones and lacks some. This table holds about 150,000 clones, about 93% found once. This record belongs to a study of T cell responses to AZD1222 COVID-19 vaccine. This CDR3 has 15 amino acids. Germline V CDR1 and CDR2: LNHDA, SQIVND (reference sequence). The V and J ends lost 1 base and 3 bases respectively, with 7 bases between them. The rearrangement uses TRBV19 and TRBJ2-6, with D tentatively TRBD2 (5 bases). The source of this sequence is an adult in good health. This material consisted of peripheral blood, taken on day 0 of AZD1222 vaccination. The CDR3, as DNA: TGTGCCAGTAGTATAGGGGCGGGTGGGGCCAACGTCCTGACTTTC. This translates into CASSIGAGGANVLTF.